This passage covers 5 T cell receptor beta chains from one sample sequenced in a study of beta chain features in type 1 diabetes. The investigators reverse transcribed all of the isolated RNA, so they sequenced expressed TCRB transcripts. Sequenced by immunoSEQ multiplex PCR; TCRdb stores in-frame clones only, minus some. This table holds 350,000 to 450,000 clones, about 15% found once. The sequenced sample was naive CD4+ T cells from blood. The receptors derive from a man younger than 45 in good health.

This clone appeared a few times. The gene calls are TRBV5-6 and TRBJ2-1; unclear D gene. CDR1 and CDR2 from the germline V gene are SGHDT and YYEEEE. V gave up 0 bases and J gave up 10 bases, with 11 bases separating them. The CDR3 totals 13 residues. The CDR3 bases are TGTGCCAGCAGCTTGGGCCCGCTTGGAGAGCAGTTCTTC. Protein sequence: CASSLGPLGEQFF.

V is TRBV7-9 and J is TRBJ2-7; D is unclear. The CDR3 contains 13 residues. Trimming shortened V by 2 bases and J by 3 bases, and 8 bases separated the two germline ends. Germline V CDR1 and CDR2: SEHNR, FQNEAQ (reference sequence). This CDR3 reads CASSLRGSYEQYF. CDR3 DNA sequence: TGTGCCAGCAGCTTAAGAGGCAGCTACGAGCAGTACTTC.

The CDR3 DNA follows: TGTGCCACCAGCAGAGGGGGGCTCCCGGGACAGGGAGGATCACCCCTCCACTTT. Its translation is CATSRGGLPGQGGSPLHF. The chain carries TRBV15 and TRBJ1-6; TRBD1 agrees at 9 bases. CDR1 is LNHNV and CDR2 is YYDKDF in the germline V gene (reference sequence). This CDR3 is 18 amino acids long. V was clipped by 1 base and J by 10 bases; unmatched bases: 14.

This clone was recorded a few times. The chain is built from TRBV9 and TRBJ2-7; D may be TRBD2 (6 bases). The germline V gene encodes CDR1 SGDLS and CDR2 YYNGEE. V was cut by 0 bases and J by 3 bases, with 13 bases left in between. CDR3 length: 15 amino acids. CDR3 sequence reads: CASSVATSALYEQYF. CDR3 nucleotides: TGTGCCAGCAGCGTAGCGACTAGTGCCCTCTACGAGCAGTACTTC.

This clone appeared a few times. The chain has TRBV7-9 and TRBJ1-4, with D perhaps matching TRBD1 (6 bases). The CDR3 is made up of 15 amino acids. Germline CDR1 reads SEHNR; CDR2 reads FQNEAQ (reference sequence). Between the trimmed V and J ends, which lost 4 bases and 8 bases, there was a span of 17 bases. DNA of the CDR3: TGTGCCAGCAGCTCCACAGGGAAAGTCCTCGAAAAACTGTTTTTT. Translation: CASSSTGKVLEKLFF.